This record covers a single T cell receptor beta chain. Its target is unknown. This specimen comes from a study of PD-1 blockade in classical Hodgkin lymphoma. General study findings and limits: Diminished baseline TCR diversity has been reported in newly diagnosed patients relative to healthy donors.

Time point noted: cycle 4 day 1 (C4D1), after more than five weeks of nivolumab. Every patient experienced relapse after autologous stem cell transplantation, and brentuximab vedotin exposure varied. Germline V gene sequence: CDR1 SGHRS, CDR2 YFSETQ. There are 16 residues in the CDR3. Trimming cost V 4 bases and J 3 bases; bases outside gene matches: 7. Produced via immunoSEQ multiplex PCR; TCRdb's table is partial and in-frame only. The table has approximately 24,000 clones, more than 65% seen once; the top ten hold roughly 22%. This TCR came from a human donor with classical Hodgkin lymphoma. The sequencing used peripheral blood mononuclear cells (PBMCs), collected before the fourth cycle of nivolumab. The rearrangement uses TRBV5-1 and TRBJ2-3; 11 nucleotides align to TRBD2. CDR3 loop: CASSGGLAVGTDTQYF. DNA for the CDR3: TGCGCCAGCAGCGGGGGACTAGCGGTCGGAACAGATACGCAGTATTTT.